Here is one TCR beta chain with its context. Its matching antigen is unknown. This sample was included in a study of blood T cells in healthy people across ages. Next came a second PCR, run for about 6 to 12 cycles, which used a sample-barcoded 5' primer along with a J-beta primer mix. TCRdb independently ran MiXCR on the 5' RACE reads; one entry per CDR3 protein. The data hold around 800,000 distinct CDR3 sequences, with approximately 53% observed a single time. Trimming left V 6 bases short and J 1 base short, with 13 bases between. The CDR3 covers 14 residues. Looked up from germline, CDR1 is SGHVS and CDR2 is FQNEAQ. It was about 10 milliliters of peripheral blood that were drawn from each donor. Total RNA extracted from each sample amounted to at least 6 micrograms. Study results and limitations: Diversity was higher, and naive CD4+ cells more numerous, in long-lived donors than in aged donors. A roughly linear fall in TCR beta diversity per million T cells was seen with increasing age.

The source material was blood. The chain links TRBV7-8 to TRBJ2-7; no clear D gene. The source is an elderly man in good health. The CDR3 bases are TGTGCCAGCAGGTTGACGCGCCTATCCTACGAGCAGTACTTC. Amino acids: CASRLTRLSYEQYF.